Presented here are 30 T cell receptor beta chains from one specimen sequenced in a study of cytomegalovirus exposure and HLA in healthy donors. PCR employed 60 Vbeta and 13 Jbeta primers. The assay was immunoSEQ multiplex PCR, and TCRdb's table has in-frame clones only and misses some. Here the sample spans more than 110,000 clones, 73% being singletons. Specimen: PBMCs. Source of these receptors: a human donor in good health.

This clone was observed a handful of times. The V gene is TRBV4-1, the J gene TRBJ2-7; maybe TRBD1 (5 bases). V was cut by 1 base and J by 4 bases, with 8 bases left in between. The CDR3 is 13 amino acids. Per germline, CDR1 MGHRA and CDR2 YSYEKL. The CDR3 DNA follows: TGCGCCAGCAGCCAAGGCCCAGGGTACGAGCAGTACTTC. Its protein is CASSQGPGYEQYF.

This chain links TRBV5-1 with TRBJ2-2; TRBD2 matches at 7 bases. CDR1 and CDR2 from the germline V gene are SGHRS and YFSETQ. The CDR3 is 17 amino acids. With V trimmed by 4 bases and J by 7 bases, 16 bases remained unmatched. CDR3 amino acids: CASSKSRDPRGDGELFF. As DNA, the CDR3 is TGCGCCAGCAGCAAGTCGCGGGACCCACGGGGGGACGGGGAGCTGTTTTTT. The full variable domain, its missing parts supplied by reference TRBV5-1 and TRBJ2-2, is KAGVTQTPRYLIKTRGQQVTLSCSPISGHRSVSWYQQTPGQGLQFLFEYFSETQRNKGNFPGRFSGRQFSNSRSEMNVSTLELGDSALYLCASSKSRDPRGDGELFFGEGSRLTVL.

This chain uses TRBV9 with TRBJ2-1, with 8 positions matching TRBD2. This CDR3 is 15 amino acids long. The germline V gene encodes CDR1 SGDLS and CDR2 YYNGEE. J gave up 3 bases and V 0 bases, and 2 bases lay outside the gene matches. The CDR3 loop reads CASSVGRGDYNEQFF. CDR3 coding DNA: TGTGCCAGCAGCGTAGGGCGGGGGGACTACAATGAGCAGTTCTTC.

This clone has just a few counts. The rearrangement uses TRBV23-1 and TRBJ1-5, with a tentative D call TRBD1 (6 bases). TRBV23-1 is sorted into the ORF group, with uncertain function. CDR3 size: 15 residues. V lost 4 bases and J lost 2, with 12 bases in between. CDR3 coding DNA: TGCGCCAGCAGTCTCCCGGACAGTGGCAATCAGCCCCAGCATTTT. It codes for CASSLPDSGNQPQHF.

This clone was recorded a few times. This rearrangement joins TRBV15 to TRBJ2-2; possible D gene TRBD2, 7 bases. Trimming left V 5 bases short and J 5 bases short, with 27 bases between. This CDR3 spans 19 amino acids. Germline CDR1 and CDR2: LNHNV and YYDKDF (reference sequence). CDR3 residues: CATSLRRGGALQGTGELFF. The CDR3 nucleotides are TGTGCCACCAGCCTAAGGAGGGGGGGGGCTCTTCAAGGAACCGGGGAGCTGTTTTTT.

This clone was counted a few times. Within the sample, other DNA sequences also encode this same CDR3. The rearrangement joins TRBV11-2 to TRBJ1-5; possible D gene TRBD1, 6 bases. This CDR3 contains 13 residues. Trimming stripped 1 base from V and 7 bases from J, with 8 bases between. Germline CDR1 SGHAT, CDR2 FQNNGV. The CDR3 loop reads CASSLGGGQPQHF. CDR3 nucleotides: TGTGCCAGCAGCTTAGGGGGGGGCCAGCCCCAGCATTTT. Combining the CDR3 with reference TRBV11-2 and TRBJ1-5 gives the whole variable domain EAGVAQSPRYKIIEKRQSVAFWCNPISGHATLYWYQQILGQGPKLLIQFQNNGVVDDSQLPKDRFSAERLKGVDSTLKIQPAKLEDSAVYLCASSLGGGQPQHFGDGTRLSIL.

V and J are TRBV7-9 and TRBJ2-1, with TRBD1 as a possible D gene (6 bases). CDR3 length equals 12 residues. V was shortened by 5 bases and J by 8 bases, with 10 bases between the two germline ends. Germline assignment: CDR1 SEHNR and CDR2 FQNEAQ (reference sequence). This CDR3 is CASSRTVYEQFF. In DNA, the CDR3 is TGTGCCAGCAGCCGGACAGTGTATGAGCAGTTCTTC.

Only a few counts were recorded for this clone. The J gene is TRBJ2-7, the V gene TRBV6-1; the match to TRBD2 covers 7 bases. V gave up 5 bases and J gave up 3 bases; unmatched junction bases: 10. The CDR3 has 15 residues. Germline CDR1 is MNHNS and CDR2 is SASEGT. Here the CDR3 DNA reads TGTGCCAGCAGTCTCTCCCGGGGAGGGGTCTACGAGCAGTACTTC. Translated: CASSLSRGGVYEQYF.

V is TRBV11-1 and J is TRBJ2-7, with 11 bases matching TRBD2. The trim removed 2 bases at V and 2 bases at J, leaving 2 bases unmatched. The CDR3 is 15 residues long. Germline loops: CDR1 SGHAT, CDR2 FQDESV (reference sequence). The CDR3 loop is CASSLTSGGPYEQYF. For the CDR3, the DNA is TGTGCCAGCAGCTTAACTAGCGGGGGCCCCTACGAGCAGTACTTC. Full variable domain (remainder filled in from reference TRBV11-1 and TRBJ2-7): EAEVAQSPRYKITEKSQAVAFWCDPISGHATLYWYRQILGQGPELLVQFQDESVVDDSQLPKDRFSAERLKGVDSTLKIQPAELGDSAMYLCASSLTSGGPYEQYFGPGTRLTVT.

The J gene is TRBJ2-3, the V gene TRBV5-1, with D tentatively TRBD1 (5 bases). The germline V and J ends were trimmed by 7 bases and 1 base, with 13 bases remaining between them. Germline V CDR1 and CDR2: SGHRS, YFSETQ. The CDR3 length is 14 residues. In DNA form, the CDR3 reads TGCGCCAGCCATTCAGGGCCGCGCACAGATACGCAGTATTTT. It is translated as CASHSGPRTDTQYF.

This chain uses TRBV7-3 with TRBJ2-3, with 9 bases identical to TRBD2. The germline V gene has CDR1 SGHTA and CDR2 FQGTGA. After removal of 4 bases from V and 0 bases from J, the junction contained 2 bases not matched to a gene. The CDR3 totals 15 residues. The CDR3 DNA sequence: TGTGCCAGCAGCTATACTAGCGGGAGCACAGATACGCAGTATTTT. It specifies CASSYTSGSTDTQYF.

This sequence joins TRBV6-6 and TRBJ2-3; D perhaps matches TRBD2 (6 bases). Trimming removed 4 bases at V and 1 base at J, with 9 bases between. The CDR3 is made up of 14 amino acids. The germline gives CDR1 MNHNY, CDR2 SVGAGI (reference sequence). The CDR3 DNA reads as TGTGCCAGCAGTTGGGCTAGCGGCACAGATACGCAGTATTTT. Translating gives CASSWASGTDTQYF.

The gene calls are TRBV2 and TRBJ2-5, with TRBD2 identical over 11 bases. CDR3 size: 15 residues. The trim removed 6 bases at V and 1 base at J, leaving 4 bases unmatched. Germline V gives CDR1 SNHLY, CDR2 FYNNEI. This CDR3 is CASSGTSGTQETQYF. The DNA of the CDR3 is TGTGCCAGCAGCGGGACTAGCGGAACCCAAGAGACCCAGTACTTC.

This rearrangement joins TRBV7-9 to TRBJ1-4; D call uncertain. The length of the CDR3 is 14 residues. Deletions cut 5 bases from V and 4 bases from J, with 11 bases between. CDR1 is SEHNR, CDR2 FQNEAQ, per germline (reference sequence). CDR3 DNA: TGTGCCAGCAGCCCGGTACAGATTAATGAAAAACTGTTTTTT. Amino acids: CASSPVQINEKLFF.

The rearrangement joins TRBV19 to TRBJ2-1, with 7 bases identical to TRBD2. Trimming took 9 bases from V and 5 from J; bases not matched to a gene: 10. This CDR3 has 14 amino acids. Germline V lookup: CDR1 LNHDA, CDR2 SQIVND (reference sequence). CDR3 loop: CASRDWGRDNEQFF. The CDR3, as DNA: TGTGCCAGCCGTGATTGGGGGAGGGACAATGAGCAGTTCTTC.

This chain uses TRBV2 with TRBJ1-1; maybe TRBD1 (5 bases). V shed 5 bases and J shed 10 bases, with 14 bases lying between them. In germline, CDR1 is SNHLY, CDR2 FYNNEI. The CDR3 is 12 amino acids. CDR3 protein: CASSTWGEGAFF. The CDR3 region has the DNA TGTGCCAGCAGTACTTGGGGGGAGGGAGCTTTCTTT.

The rearrangement uses TRBV9 and TRBJ2-7, with D possibly being TRBD1 (6 bases). This CDR3 region has 14 residues. Trimming stripped 0 bases from V and 7 bases from J, with 14 bases between. Germline CDR1 is SGDLS and CDR2 is YYNGEE. The chain's CDR3 is CASSVEPGVREQYF. The CDR3 region has the DNA TGTGCCAGCAGCGTAGAGCCAGGGGTACGGGAGCAGTACTTC. Filled out from reference TRBV9 and TRBJ2-7, the complete variable domain reads DSGVTQTPKHLITATGQRVTLRCSPRSGDLSVYWYQQSLDQGLQFLIQYYNGEERAKGNILERFSAQQFPDLHSELNLSSLELGDSALYFCASSVEPGVREQYFGPGTRLTVT.

The chain links TRBV7-9 to TRBJ2-1, with 8 bases fitting TRBD2. This CDR3 has 15 amino acids. CDR1 and CDR2 from the germline V gene are SEHNR and FQNEAQ (reference sequence). Trimming took 1 base from V and 8 from J; bases not matched to a gene: 7. The CDR3 reads CASSLGGGPSYEQFF. The CDR3 DNA sequence: TGTGCCAGCAGCTTAGGCGGGGGGCCCTCTTATGAGCAGTTCTTC.

The chain has TRBV5-6 and TRBJ1-1; D not resolved. The CDR3 is 16 residues long. With 1 base removed from V and 7 bases from J, the gap between germline ends came to 20 bases. The germline CDR1 and CDR2 sequences are SGHDT and YYEEEE. The CDR3 protein is CASSLYSVRGPIEAFF. CDR3 bases: TGTGCCAGCAGCTTGTATTCGGTTAGAGGCCCTATTGAAGCTTTCTTT.

V gene TRBV29-1 combines with J gene TRBJ2-3, with 9 positions matching TRBD2. Germline CDR1 is SQVTM and CDR2 is ANQGSEA. The CDR3 extends over 12 amino acids. The V gene end was trimmed by 4 bases and the J gene end by 4 bases; junction bases not matched to a gene: 0. The CDR3 nucleotides read TGCAGCGTTGTAGCGGGAGCAGATACGCAGTATTTT. Its protein is CSVVAGADTQYF.

The chain uses TRBV11-2 and TRBJ2-3; TRBD2 aligns across 14 bases. The junction had 10 bases not matched to a gene; V was cut back by 5 bases and J by 6 bases. The CDR3 is 17 residues long. Germline loops: CDR1 SGHAT, CDR2 FQNNGV. The CDR3 spells CASSHTTSGGVMDTQYF. The CDR3, as DNA: TGTGCCAGCAGCCACACGACTAGCGGGGGGGTAATGGATACGCAGTATTTT.

This chain links TRBV25-1 with TRBJ2-3, with 7 bases aligning to TRBD2. CDR1 and CDR2 from the germline V gene are MGHDK and SYGVNS. Trimming removed 5 bases from V and 3 bases from J; junction bases left unmatched: 2. The CDR3 totals 13 residues. The CDR3: CASSRGETDTQYF. The CDR3 DNA sequence: TGTGCCAGCAGTCGGGGGGAGACAGATACGCAGTATTTT.

V is TRBV6-6 and J is TRBJ1-4; 8 nucleotides line up with TRBD1. Germline V gene sequence: CDR1 MNHNY, CDR2 SVGAGI (reference sequence). This CDR3 is 15 amino acids long. V shed 5 bases, J shed 8 bases, and the junction held 10 bases outside the gene matches. The CDR3 bases are TGTGCCAGCAGTGCCCCGACAGGGGAAGGGGAAAAACTGTTTTTT. Translation: CASSAPTGEGEKLFF.

J is TRBJ1-4 and V is TRBV2; weak D call: TRBD1 (5 bases). Germline lookup yields CDR1 SNHLY and CDR2 FYNNEI. Deletions cut 5 bases from V and 1 base from J, with 8 bases between. The CDR3 loop spans 14 amino acids. The chain's CDR3 is CASSTRETNEKLFF. DNA for the CDR3: TGTGCCAGCAGTACCAGGGAAACTAATGAAAAACTGTTTTTT.

The chain employs TRBV7-2 and TRBJ2-7; 7 nucleotides align to TRBD2. In germline, CDR1 is SGHTA, CDR2 FQGNSA. J was trimmed by 3 bases and V by 5 bases; bases with no gene match: 10. The CDR3 consists of 15 residues. CDR3 sequence reads: CASSKRDYQIYEQYF. CDR3 nucleotides: TGTGCCAGCAGCAAAAGGGACTACCAAATCTACGAGCAGTACTTC.

Note on this clone: No conserved phenylalanine or tryptophan is present at the end of the CDR3, so a read error is the likely explanation. The chain carries TRBV5-1 and TRBJ1-2; D possibly corresponds to TRBD1 (6 bases). Trimming removed 4 bases from V and 7 bases from J, with 11 bases in between. The CDR3 runs 12 residues. Germline V gene lookup returns CDR1 SGHRS and CDR2 YFSETQ. The CDR3 region has the DNA TGCGCCAGCAGCGTACCAGGGGTTGGCTACACCCTC. This translates into CASSVPGVGYTL.

V usage is TRBV28 and J usage is TRBJ1-5; D not resolved. V was pared by 2 bases and J by 0 bases, with 5 bases between. The CDR3 loop spans 14 amino acids. In germline, CDR1 is MDHEN, CDR2 SYDVKM. As DNA, the CDR3 is TGTGCCAGCAGTTTACTTAATAGCAATCAGCCCCAGCATTTT. Residues: CASSLLNSNQPQHF. Full variable domain (rest looked up from reference TRBV28 and TRBJ1-5): DVKVTQSSRYLVKRTGEKVFLECVQDMDHENMFWYRQDPGLGLRLIYFSYDVKMKEKGDIPEGYSVSREKKERFSLILESASTNQTSMYLCASSLLNSNQPQHFGDGTRLSIL.

The chain has TRBV4-1 and TRBJ1-6, with 7 nucleotides matching TRBD1. The V segment lost 8 bases and the J segment 6 bases; nucleotides outside the gene matches: 13. Germline CDR1 reads MGHRA; CDR2 reads YSYEKL. The CDR3 covers 16 residues. CDR3 amino acids: CASRPLGTVLNSPLHF. CDR3 bases: TGCGCCAGCCGACCGTTAGGGACAGTGCTTAATTCACCCCTCCACTTT.

This chain links TRBV11-2 with TRBJ2-7; 10 bases are shared with TRBD1. CDR1 SGHAT and CDR2 FQNNGV come from the germline V gene. The CDR3 runs 15 residues. V gave up 1 base and J gave up 3 bases; unmatched junction bases: 3. This CDR3 is CASSLGGQGYYEQYF. The CDR3 DNA reads TGTGCCAGCAGCTTAGGGGGACAGGGGTACTACGAGCAGTACTTC. Combining the CDR3 with reference TRBV11-2 and TRBJ2-7 gives the whole variable domain EAGVAQSPRYKIIEKRQSVAFWCNPISGHATLYWYQQILGQGPKLLIQFQNNGVVDDSQLPKDRFSAERLKGVDSTLKIQPAKLEDSAVYLCASSLGGQGYYEQYFGPGTRLTVT.

This clone was found a few times. The rearrangement joins TRBV27 to TRBJ1-2; D remains ambiguous. The CDR3 extends over 13 amino acids. Germline V gives CDR1 MNHEY, CDR2 SMNVEV (reference sequence). With 3 bases removed from V and 4 bases from J, the gap between germline ends came to 9 bases. The CDR3 DNA reads as TGTGCCAGCAGTTTCGGGGTGCGCTATGGCTACACCTTC. This encodes CASSFGVRYGYTF.